Below are 23 T cell receptor beta chains sequenced from a single sample in a study of blood T cell repertoires in COVID-19 (TCRdb year 2020). The library came from the immunoSEQ multiplex PCR assay. In its TCRdb copy, this immuneACCESS table keeps in-frame sequences only and misses some clones. Where compared with another copy, unresolved V genes explain less than half of these, and the others have no known cause. This sample lists approximately 100,000 clones; approximately 84% were detected once. The ten largest clones represent 8.5% to 12% of the sample. Material for sequencing was peripheral blood. These receptors originate from a man between 65 and 85 years old with acute or convalescent COVID-19.

This clone was seen a single time. This chain joins TRBV6-4 and TRBJ2-2, with 7 bases aligning to TRBD1. Unmatched junction bases numbered 4, after V lost 6 bases and J lost 0 bases. This CDR3 contains 15 residues. The V gene's germline CDR1 is MRHNA and CDR2 SNTAGT. CDR3 region: CASSRQGANTGELFF. For the CDR3, the DNA is TGTGCCAGCAGCAGACAGGGTGCGAACACCGGGGAGCTGTTTTTT.

J is TRBJ2-5 and V is TRBV5-1; perhaps TRBD2 as D (5 bases). The CDR3 loop spans 15 amino acids. Per germline, CDR1 SGHRS and CDR2 YFSETQ. Trimming removed 0 bases from V and 1 base from J, with 10 bases in between. CDR3 coding DNA: TGCGCCAGCAGCTTGGTTCCCGGGGTCCAAGAGACCCAGTACTTC. This gives the protein CASSLVPGVQETQYF.

The CDR3 protein is CASSIAGSFYEQYF. In DNA, the CDR3 is TGTGCCAGTAGTATAGCTGGCAGTTTCTACGAGCAGTACTTC. V gene TRBV19 combines with J gene TRBJ2-7; D gene uncertain. Per germline, CDR1 LNHDA and CDR2 SQIVND (reference sequence). This CDR3 spans 14 amino acids. V was shortened by 1 base and J by 3 bases, with 10 bases between the two germline ends.

The chain combines TRBV11-2 with TRBJ2-1; a possible D gene is TRBD1 (6 bases). Germline V gene lookup returns CDR1 SGHAT and CDR2 FQNNGV. This CDR3 is built from 14 residues. Trimming cost V 5 bases and J 7 bases, with 15 bases left between them. The CDR3 nucleotides read TGTGCCAGCAGCCGTGGACAGACTCCGAATGAGCAGTTCTTC. This gives the protein CASSRGQTPNEQFF.

Notes on this clone: At one of its ends the junction is not consistent with the germline gene, which may arise from a read error. The chain couples TRBV28 to TRBJ2-1; 11 nucleotides align to TRBD2. Germline CDR1 and CDR2: MDHEN and SYDVKM. There are 15 residues in the CDR3. The CDR3 DNA reads TGTGCCAGCAGCTACGGGACTAGCGGCTACACTGAGCAGTTCTTC. It yields the protein CASSYGTSGYTEQFF.

The rearrangement joins TRBV29-1 to TRBJ1-2; D possibly corresponds to TRBD1 (6 bases). CDR1 is SQVTM, CDR2 ANQGSEA, per germline. Trimming cost V 1 base and J 7 bases, with 16 bases left between them. The CDR3 has 14 residues. The CDR3 loop reads CSVEVRGKDGGYTF. CDR3 sequence (DNA): TGCAGCGTTGAAGTAAGGGGGAAGGATGGTGGCTACACCTTC.

The chain uses TRBV7-8 and TRBJ1-1; TRBD1 might be the D (6 bases). Germline lookup yields CDR1 SGHVS and CDR2 FQNEAQ. Trimming cost V 5 bases and J 0 bases, with 13 bases left between them. The CDR3 length is 15 residues. The CDR3 sequence: CASSRGGDLNTEAFF. The CDR3 DNA reads TGTGCCAGCAGCCGAGGGGGGGACCTGAACACTGAAGCTTTCTTT.

V usage is TRBV2 and J usage is TRBJ2-7, with 8 bases aligning to TRBD1. After removal of 4 bases from V and 4 bases from J, the junction contained 6 bases not matched to a gene. Germline values: CDR1 SNHLY, CDR2 FYNNEI. The CDR3 spans 14 residues. This CDR3 reads CASSVETGVYEQYF. CDR3 in DNA: TGTGCCAGCAGTGTGGAGACAGGGGTGTACGAGCAGTACTTC.

V is TRBV7-9 and J is TRBJ1-6, with TRBD1 identical over 8 bases. The V segment lost 5 bases and the J segment 8 bases; nucleotides outside the gene matches: 8. The germline CDR1 and CDR2 sequences are SEHNR and FQNEAQ (reference sequence). The CDR3 has 15 amino acids. CDR3: CASSVADRDYSPLHF. CDR3 bases: TGTGCCAGCAGCGTCGCGGACAGGGATTATTCACCCCTCCACTTT. The full variable domain, rest sourced from reference TRBV7-9 and TRBJ1-6, is DTGVSQNPRHKITKRGQNVTFRCDPISEHNRLYWYRQTLGQGPEFLTYFQNEAQLEKSRLLSDRFSAERPKGSFSTLEIQRTEQGDSAMYLCASSVADRDYSPLHFGNGTRLTVT.

This sequence joins TRBV7-2 and TRBJ2-7; possible D gene TRBD2, 5 bases. This CDR3 has 16 amino acids. Per the germline V gene, CDR1 is SGHTA and CDR2 is FQGNSA. V was trimmed by 2 bases and J by 1 base, leaving 15 bases between them. For the CDR3, the DNA is TGTGCCAGCAGCTTAATATCGGCGGGTTTTTCCTACGAGCAGTACTTC. It translates to CASSLISAGFSYEQYF.

The chain combines TRBV6-5 with TRBJ2-7; 12 bases are shared with TRBD2. The CDR3 consists of 15 residues. V gave up 2 bases and J gave up 5 bases; unmatched junction bases: 4. The germline CDR1 and CDR2 sequences are MNHEY and SVGAGI. In DNA form, the CDR3 reads TGTGCCAGCAGTTACCTAGCGGGAGGGCCCCACGAGCAGTACTTC. Its translation: CASSYLAGGPHEQYF.

In nucleotides, the CDR3 is TGTGCCAGCAGCCAAGATAAACAGGGCTCTGGAAACACCATATATTTT. Its protein product is CASSQDKQGSGNTIYF. J is TRBJ1-3 and V is TRBV3-1 (or the pseudogene TRBV3-2), with D perhaps TRBD1 (6 bases). With 0 bases removed from V and 0 bases from J, the gap between germline ends came to 9 bases. CDR1 and CDR2 (germline): LGHDT, YNNKEL (reference sequence). The CDR3 loop spans 16 amino acids.

This rearrangement joins TRBV28 to TRBJ2-7; a possible D gene is TRBD2 (6 bases). Per the germline V gene, CDR1 is MDHEN and CDR2 is SYDVKM. The CDR3 contains 16 residues. V was trimmed by 6 bases and J by 2 bases, leaving 20 bases between them. This CDR3 is CASSPSGEGLAYEQYF. Here the CDR3 DNA reads TGTGCCAGCAGCCCTTCGGGGGAAGGACTCGCCTACGAGCAGTACTTC.

CDR3 coding DNA: TGTGCCAGCAGCGCAAGGATCAGTGACTCCGGGGAGCTGTTTTTT. Translated, it gives CASSARISDSGELFF. The V call is TRBV14, the J call TRBJ2-2; D is ambiguous. The CDR3 extends over 15 amino acids. The germline V and J ends were trimmed by 5 bases and 6 bases, with 16 bases remaining between them. Germline V gene sequence: CDR1 SGHDN, CDR2 FVKESK.

The genes are TRBV7-9 and TRBJ2-1, with 13 bases lining up with TRBD2. Per the germline V gene, CDR1 is SEHNR and CDR2 is FQNEAQ (reference sequence). Trimming at V came to 3 bases and at J to 6 bases, leaving 2 bases not matched to a gene. This CDR3 comprises 15 residues. CDR3 loop: CASSLTSGGFNEQFF. The CDR3 DNA sequence: TGTGCCAGCAGCTTGACTAGCGGGGGGTTCAATGAGCAGTTCTTC.

J is TRBJ1-5 and V is TRBV7-2; 8 bases match TRBD1. The junction had 10 bases not matched to a gene; V was cut back by 5 bases and J by 7 bases. Germline V gene lookup returns CDR1 SGHTA and CDR2 FQGNSA. The CDR3 spans 15 residues. The CDR3 nucleotides are TGTGCCAGCAGCGTAGGACAGGGTATGTGGCAGCCCCAGCATTTT. It specifies CASSVGQGMWQPQHF.

The J gene is TRBJ1-3, the V gene TRBV6-5; D unresolved. The CDR3 covers 14 residues. Trimming pared 5 bases from V and 4 bases from J, leaving 12 bases between. The V gene's germline CDR1 is MNHEY and CDR2 SVGAGI. CDR3: CASSTGGRGNTIYF. The CDR3 region has the DNA TGTGCCAGCAGTACGGGAGGTCGGGGAAACACCATATATTTT.

V and J are TRBV6-6 and TRBJ1-3, with no clear D. The CDR3 totals 15 residues. V lost 2 bases, J lost 0 bases, and 8 bases lay in between. Looked up from germline, CDR1 is MNHNY and CDR2 is SVGAGI (reference sequence). CDR3 amino acids: CASSYEARSGNTIYF. For the CDR3, the DNA is TGTGCCAGCAGTTACGAGGCCCGCTCTGGAAACACCATATATTTT.

Only a few counts were recorded for this clone. The chain couples TRBV6-1 to TRBJ2-7, with 8 bases that match TRBD1. The V and J ends lost 4 bases and 3 bases, in that order; junction bases with no gene match: 11. This CDR3 is built from 16 residues. Germline lookup yields CDR1 MNHNS and CDR2 SASEGT. The CDR3 DNA is TGTGCCAGCAGTGGGATGGGACAGGTGGAGAGCTACGAGCAGTACTTC. Translating it yields CASSGMGQVESYEQYF.

A note on this clone: At the DNA level, this CDR3 is encoded by other sequences in the same sample as well. V is TRBV6-1 and J is TRBJ2-1, with 10 bases matching TRBD2. The CDR3 is 16 residues long. Losses at the gene ends were 0 bases for V and 5 bases for J; bases not matched to a gene: 4. Germline CDR1 reads MNHNS; CDR2 reads SASEGT. CDR3 coding DNA: TGTGCCAGCAGTGAAGCCCTAGCGGGGGCCCACAATGAGCAGTTCTTC. Translating it yields CASSEALAGAHNEQFF.

The chain has TRBV11-3 and TRBJ2-3, with TRBD1 identical over 8 bases. The germline V gene has CDR1 SGHNT and CDR2 YENEEA. V dropped 1 base and J dropped 0; count of bases not matched to a gene: 0. The CDR3 loop spans 15 amino acids. The CDR3 DNA is TGTGCCAGCAGCTTAGGACAGGGGAGCACAGATACGCAGTATTTT. This gives the protein CASSLGQGSTDTQYF.

The V call is TRBV7-9, the J call TRBJ2-5; 9 bases line up with TRBD2. The length of the CDR3 is 16 residues. CDR1 and CDR2 from the germline V gene are SEHNR and FQNEAQ (reference sequence). V was clipped by 5 bases and J by 5 bases; unmatched bases: 12. The CDR3 here is CASSPQRGAGPETQYF. The DNA for the CDR3 is TGTGCCAGCAGCCCTCAGCGGGGGGCCGGGCCGGAGACCCAGTACTTC.

V gene TRBV7-9 combines with J gene TRBJ1-1, with D maybe TRBD1 (6 bases). Germline V lookup: CDR1 SEHNR, CDR2 FQNEAQ (reference sequence). The length of the CDR3 is 12 residues. V was trimmed by 5 bases and J by 8 bases, leaving 12 bases between them. CDR3 in amino acids: CASSPRGGEAFF. CDR3 bases: TGTGCCAGCAGCCCAAGGGGGGGGGAAGCTTTCTTT.